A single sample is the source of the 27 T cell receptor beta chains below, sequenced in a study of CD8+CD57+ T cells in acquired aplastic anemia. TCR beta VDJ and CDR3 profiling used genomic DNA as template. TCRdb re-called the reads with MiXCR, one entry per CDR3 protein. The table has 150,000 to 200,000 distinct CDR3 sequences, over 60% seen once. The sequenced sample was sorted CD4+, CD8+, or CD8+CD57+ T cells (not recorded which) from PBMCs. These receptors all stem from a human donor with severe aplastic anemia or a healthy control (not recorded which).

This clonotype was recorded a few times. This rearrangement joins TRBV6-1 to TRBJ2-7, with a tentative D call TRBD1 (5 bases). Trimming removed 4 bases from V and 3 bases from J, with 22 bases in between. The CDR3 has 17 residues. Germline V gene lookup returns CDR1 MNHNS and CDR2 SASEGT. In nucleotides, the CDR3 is TGTGCCAGCAGTGGAGACAGACTTGGTAAAAGATTCTACGAGCAGTACTTC. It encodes CASSGDRLGKRFYEQYF.

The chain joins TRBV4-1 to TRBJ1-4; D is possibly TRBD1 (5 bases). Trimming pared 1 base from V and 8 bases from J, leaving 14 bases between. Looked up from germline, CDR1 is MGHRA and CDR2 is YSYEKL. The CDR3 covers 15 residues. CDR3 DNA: TGCGCCAGCAGCCAAGTCTCGGGGCAGGGCGAAAAACTGTTTTTT. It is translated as CASSQVSGQGEKLFF.

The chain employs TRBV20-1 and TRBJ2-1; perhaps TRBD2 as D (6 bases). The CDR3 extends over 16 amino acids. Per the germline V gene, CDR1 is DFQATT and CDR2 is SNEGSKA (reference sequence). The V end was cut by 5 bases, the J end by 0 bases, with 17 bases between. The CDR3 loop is CSARVRDFNSYNEQFF. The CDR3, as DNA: TGCAGTGCTCGTGTGCGGGACTTTAACTCCTACAATGAGCAGTTCTTC.

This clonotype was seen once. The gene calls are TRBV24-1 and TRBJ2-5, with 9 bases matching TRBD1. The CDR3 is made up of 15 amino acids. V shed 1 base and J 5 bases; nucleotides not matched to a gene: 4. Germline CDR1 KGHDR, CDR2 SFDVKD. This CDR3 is CATSDLQGARETQYF. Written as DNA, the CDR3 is TGTGCCACCAGTGATTTACAGGGGGCGCGGGAGACCCAGTACTTC.

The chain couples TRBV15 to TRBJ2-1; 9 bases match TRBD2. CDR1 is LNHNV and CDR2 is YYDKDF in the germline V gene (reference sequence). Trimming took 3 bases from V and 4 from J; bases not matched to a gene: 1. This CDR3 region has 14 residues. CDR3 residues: CATSSSGGYNEQFF. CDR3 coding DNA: TGTGCCACCAGCAGCAGCGGGGGGTACAATGAGCAGTTCTTC.

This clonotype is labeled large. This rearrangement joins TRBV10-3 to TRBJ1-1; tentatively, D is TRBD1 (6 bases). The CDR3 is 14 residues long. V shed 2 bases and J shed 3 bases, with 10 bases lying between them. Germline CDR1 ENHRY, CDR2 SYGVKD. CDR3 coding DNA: TGTGCCATCAGTGAGGCAGGGGCTGACACTGAAGCTTTCTTT. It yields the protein CAISEAGADTEAFF.

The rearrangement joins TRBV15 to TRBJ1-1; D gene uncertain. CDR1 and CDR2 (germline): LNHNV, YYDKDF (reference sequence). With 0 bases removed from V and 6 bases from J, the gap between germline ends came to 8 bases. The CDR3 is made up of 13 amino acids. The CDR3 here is CATSRDRPSEAFF. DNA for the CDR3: TGTGCCACCAGCAGAGATAGACCATCTGAAGCTTTCTTT.

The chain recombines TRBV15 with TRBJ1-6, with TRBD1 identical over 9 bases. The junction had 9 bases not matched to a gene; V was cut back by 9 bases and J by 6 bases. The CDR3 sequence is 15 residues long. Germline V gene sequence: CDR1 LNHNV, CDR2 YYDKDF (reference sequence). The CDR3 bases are TGTGCCACAGAAAAGACAGGGGGAGGTAATTCACCCCTCCACTTT. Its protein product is CATEKTGGGNSPLHF.

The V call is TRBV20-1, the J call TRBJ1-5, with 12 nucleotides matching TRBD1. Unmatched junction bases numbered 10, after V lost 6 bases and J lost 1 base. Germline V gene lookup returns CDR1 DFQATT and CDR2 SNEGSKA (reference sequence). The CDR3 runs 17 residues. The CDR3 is CSAAPGQGAWSNQPQHF. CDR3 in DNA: TGCAGTGCAGCCCCGGGACAGGGGGCGTGGAGCAATCAGCCCCAGCATTTT.

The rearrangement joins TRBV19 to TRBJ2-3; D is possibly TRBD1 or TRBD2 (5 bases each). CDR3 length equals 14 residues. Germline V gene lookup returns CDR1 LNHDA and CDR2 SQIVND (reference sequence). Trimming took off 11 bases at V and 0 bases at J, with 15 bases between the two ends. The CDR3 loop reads CAVKSGPSTDTQYF. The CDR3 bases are TGTGCCGTTAAGTCGGGGCCTAGCACAGATACGCAGTATTTT.

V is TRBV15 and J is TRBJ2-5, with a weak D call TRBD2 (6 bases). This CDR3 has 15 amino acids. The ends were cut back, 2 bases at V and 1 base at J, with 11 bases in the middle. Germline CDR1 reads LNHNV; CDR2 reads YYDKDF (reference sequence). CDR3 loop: CATSRQSSAQETQYF. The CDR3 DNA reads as TGTGCCACCAGCAGACAATCTAGCGCCCAAGAGACCCAGTACTTC. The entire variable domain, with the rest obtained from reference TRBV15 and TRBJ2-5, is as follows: DAMVIQNPRYQVTQFGKPVTLSCSQTLNHNVMYWYQQKSSQAPKLLFHYYDKDFNNEADTPDNFQSRRPNTSFCFLDIRSPGLGDTAMYLCATSRQSSAQETQYFGPGTRLLVL.

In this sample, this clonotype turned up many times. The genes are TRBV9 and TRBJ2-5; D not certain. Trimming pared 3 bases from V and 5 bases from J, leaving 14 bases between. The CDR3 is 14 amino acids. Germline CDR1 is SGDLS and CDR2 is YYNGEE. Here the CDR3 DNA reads TGTGCCAGCAGCGATCCCGGGCCACGCGAGACCCAGTACTTC. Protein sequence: CASSDPGPRETQYF.

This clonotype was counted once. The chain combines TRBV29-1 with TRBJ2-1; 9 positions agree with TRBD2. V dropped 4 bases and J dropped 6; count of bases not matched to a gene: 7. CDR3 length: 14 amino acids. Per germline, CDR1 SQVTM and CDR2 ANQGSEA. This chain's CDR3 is CSVAVAGGTNEQFF. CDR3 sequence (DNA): TGCAGCGTTGCCGTGGCGGGAGGGACCAATGAGCAGTTCTTC.

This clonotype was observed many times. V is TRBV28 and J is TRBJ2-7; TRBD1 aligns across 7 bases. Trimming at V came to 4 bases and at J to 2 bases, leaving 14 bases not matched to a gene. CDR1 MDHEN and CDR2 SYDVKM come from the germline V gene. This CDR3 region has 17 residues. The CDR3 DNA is TGTGCCAGCAGTTACCCGACGGGACAGCCCCTAGCCTACGAGCAGTACTTC. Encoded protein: CASSYPTGQPLAYEQYF.

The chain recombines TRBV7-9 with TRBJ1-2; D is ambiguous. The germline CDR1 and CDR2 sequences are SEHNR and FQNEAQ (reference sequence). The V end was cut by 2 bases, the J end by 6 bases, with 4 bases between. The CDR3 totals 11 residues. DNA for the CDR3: TGTGCCAGCAGCTTATTGGATGGCTACACCTTC. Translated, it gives CASSLLDGYTF.

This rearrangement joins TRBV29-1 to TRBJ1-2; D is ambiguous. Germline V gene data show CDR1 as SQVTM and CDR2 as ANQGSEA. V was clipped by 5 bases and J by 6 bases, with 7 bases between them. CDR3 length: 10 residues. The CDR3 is CSVIRDGYTF. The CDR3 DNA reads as TGCAGCGTTATTCGGGATGGCTACACCTTC.

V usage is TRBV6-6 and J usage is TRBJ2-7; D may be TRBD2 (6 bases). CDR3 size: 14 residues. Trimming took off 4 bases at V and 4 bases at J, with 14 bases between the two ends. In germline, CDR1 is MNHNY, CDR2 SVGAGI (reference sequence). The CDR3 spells CASSWAGRLYEQYF. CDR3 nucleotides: TGTGCCAGCAGTTGGGCAGGGAGGCTTTACGAGCAGTACTTC.

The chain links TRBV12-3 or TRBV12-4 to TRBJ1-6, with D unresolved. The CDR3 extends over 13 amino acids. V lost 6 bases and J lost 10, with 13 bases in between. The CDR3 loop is CASRIQLDSPLHF. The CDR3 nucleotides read TGTGCCAGCAGGATCCAGTTGGACTCACCCCTCCACTTT.

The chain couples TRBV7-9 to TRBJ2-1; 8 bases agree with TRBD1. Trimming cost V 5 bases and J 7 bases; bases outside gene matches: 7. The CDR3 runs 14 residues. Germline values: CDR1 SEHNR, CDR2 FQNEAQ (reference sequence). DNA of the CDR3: TGTGCCAGCAGCCAAGGACAGGGATGGAATGAGCAGTTCTTC. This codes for CASSQGQGWNEQFF.

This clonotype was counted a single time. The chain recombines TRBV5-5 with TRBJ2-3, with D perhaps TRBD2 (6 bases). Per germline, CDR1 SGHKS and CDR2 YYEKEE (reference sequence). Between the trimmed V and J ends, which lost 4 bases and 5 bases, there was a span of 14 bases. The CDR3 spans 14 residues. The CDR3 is CASSPYQGLDTQYF. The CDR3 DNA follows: TGTGCCAGCAGCCCATACCAGGGACTAGATACGCAGTATTTT.

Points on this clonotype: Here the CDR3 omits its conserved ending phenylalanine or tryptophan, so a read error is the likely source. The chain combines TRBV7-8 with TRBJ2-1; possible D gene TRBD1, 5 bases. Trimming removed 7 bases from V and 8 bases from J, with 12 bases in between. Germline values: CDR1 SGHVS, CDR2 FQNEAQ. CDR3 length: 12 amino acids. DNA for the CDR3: TGTGCCAGCACCTACCAAGGGGATGAGCAGTTCTAC. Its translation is CASTYQGDEQFY.

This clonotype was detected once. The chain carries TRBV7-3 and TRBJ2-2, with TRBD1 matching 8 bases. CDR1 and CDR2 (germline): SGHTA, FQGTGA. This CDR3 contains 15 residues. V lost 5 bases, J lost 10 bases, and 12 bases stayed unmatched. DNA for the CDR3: TGTGCCAGCAGCGAATTCGGACAGGGAGGAGAGGAGCTGTTTTTT. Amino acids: CASSEFGQGGEELFF.

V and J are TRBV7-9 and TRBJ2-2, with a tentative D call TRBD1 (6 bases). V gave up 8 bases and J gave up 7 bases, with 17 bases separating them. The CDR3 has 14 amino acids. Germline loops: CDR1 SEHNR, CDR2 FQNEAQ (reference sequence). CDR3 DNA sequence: TGTGCCAGCGGCAAACAGGGCTCGAACGGGGAGCTGTTTTTT. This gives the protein CASGKQGSNGELFF.

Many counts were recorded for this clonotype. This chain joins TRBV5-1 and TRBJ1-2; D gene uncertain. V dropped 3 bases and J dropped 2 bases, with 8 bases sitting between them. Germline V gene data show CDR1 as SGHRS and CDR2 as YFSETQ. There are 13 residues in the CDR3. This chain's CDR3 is CASSSTVNYGYTF. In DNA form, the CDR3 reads TGCGCCAGCAGCTCCACAGTGAACTATGGCTACACCTTC.

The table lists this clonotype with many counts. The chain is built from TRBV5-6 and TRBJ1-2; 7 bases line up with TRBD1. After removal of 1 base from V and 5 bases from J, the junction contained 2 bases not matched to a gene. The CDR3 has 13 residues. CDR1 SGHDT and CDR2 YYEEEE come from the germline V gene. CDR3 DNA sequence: TGTGCCAGCAGCTTGACAGGGGAATATGGCTACACCTTC. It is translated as CASSLTGEYGYTF.

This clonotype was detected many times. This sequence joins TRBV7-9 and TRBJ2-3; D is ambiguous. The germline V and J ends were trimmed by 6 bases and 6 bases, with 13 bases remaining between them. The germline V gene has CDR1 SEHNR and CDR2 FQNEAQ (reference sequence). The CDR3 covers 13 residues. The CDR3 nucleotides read TGTGCCAGCAGTTACCGGTCCGACGATACGCAGTATTTT. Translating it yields CASSYRSDDTQYF.

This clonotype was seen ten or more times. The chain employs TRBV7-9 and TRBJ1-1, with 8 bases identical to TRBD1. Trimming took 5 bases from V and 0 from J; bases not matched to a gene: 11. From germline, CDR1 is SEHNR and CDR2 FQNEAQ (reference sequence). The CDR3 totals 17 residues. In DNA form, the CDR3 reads TGTGCCAGCAGCCCCTCCTCTCCGGGACAGGTGAACACTGAAGCTTTCTTT. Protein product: CASSPSSPGQVNTEAFF.